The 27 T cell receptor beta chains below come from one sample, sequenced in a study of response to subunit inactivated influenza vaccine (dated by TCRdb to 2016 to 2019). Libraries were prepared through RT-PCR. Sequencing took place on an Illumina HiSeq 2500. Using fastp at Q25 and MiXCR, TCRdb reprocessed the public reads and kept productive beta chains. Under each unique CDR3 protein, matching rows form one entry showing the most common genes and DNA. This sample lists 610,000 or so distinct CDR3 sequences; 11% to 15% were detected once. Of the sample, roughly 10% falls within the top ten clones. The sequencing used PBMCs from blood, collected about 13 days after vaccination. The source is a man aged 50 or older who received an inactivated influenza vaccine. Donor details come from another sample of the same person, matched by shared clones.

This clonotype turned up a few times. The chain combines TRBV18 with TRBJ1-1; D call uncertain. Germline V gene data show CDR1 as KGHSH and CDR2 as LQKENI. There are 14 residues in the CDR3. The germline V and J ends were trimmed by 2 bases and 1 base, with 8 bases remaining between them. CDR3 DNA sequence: TGTGCCAGCTCACCAATCCAGGAGAACACTGAAGCTTTCTTT. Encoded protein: CASSPIQENTEAFF.

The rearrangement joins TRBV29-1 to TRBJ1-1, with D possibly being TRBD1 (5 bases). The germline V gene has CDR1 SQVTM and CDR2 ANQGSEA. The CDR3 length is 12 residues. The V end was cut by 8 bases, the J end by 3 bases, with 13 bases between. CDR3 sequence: CSCGGRHTEAFF. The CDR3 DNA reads TGCAGCTGTGGGGGAAGGCACACTGAAGCTTTCTTT.

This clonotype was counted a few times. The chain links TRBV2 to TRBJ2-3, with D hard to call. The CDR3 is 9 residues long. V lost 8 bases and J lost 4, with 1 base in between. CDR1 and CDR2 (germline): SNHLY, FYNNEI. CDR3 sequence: CASSDTQYF. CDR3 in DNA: TGTGCCAGCTCAGATACGCAGTATTTT. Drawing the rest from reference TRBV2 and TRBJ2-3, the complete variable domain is EPEVTQTPSHQVTQMGQEVILRCVPISNHLYFYWYRQILGQKVEFLVSFYNNEISEKSEIFDDQFSVERPDGSNFTLKIRSTKLEDSAMYFCASSDTQYFGPGTRLTVL.

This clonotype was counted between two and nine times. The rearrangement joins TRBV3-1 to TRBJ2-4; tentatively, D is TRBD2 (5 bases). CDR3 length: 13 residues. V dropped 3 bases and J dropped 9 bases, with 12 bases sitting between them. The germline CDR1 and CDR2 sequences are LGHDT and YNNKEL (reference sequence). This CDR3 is CASSHSAETIQYF. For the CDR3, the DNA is TGTGCCAGCAGCCATAGCGCGGAAACCATTCAGTACTTC.

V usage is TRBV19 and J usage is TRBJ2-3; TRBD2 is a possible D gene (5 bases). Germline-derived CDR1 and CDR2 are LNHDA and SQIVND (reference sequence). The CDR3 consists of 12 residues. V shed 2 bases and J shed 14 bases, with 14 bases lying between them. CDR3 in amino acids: CASSINGKLPYF. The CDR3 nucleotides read TGTGCCAGTAGTATAAACGGGAAGCTGCCGTATTTT.

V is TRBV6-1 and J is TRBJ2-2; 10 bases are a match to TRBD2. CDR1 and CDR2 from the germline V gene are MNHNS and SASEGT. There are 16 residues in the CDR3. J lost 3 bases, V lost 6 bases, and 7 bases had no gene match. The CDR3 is CASSRLAGGDTGELFF. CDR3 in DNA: TGTGCCAGCAGCCGACTAGCGGGCGGGGACACCGGGGAGCTGTTTTTT.

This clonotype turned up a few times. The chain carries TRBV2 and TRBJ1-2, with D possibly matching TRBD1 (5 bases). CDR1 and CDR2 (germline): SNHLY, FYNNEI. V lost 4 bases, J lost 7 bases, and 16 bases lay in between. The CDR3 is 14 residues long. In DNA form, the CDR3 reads TGTGCCAGCAGTGTAAAGACAGCCGCGGGTGGCTACACCTTC. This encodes CASSVKTAAGGYTF.

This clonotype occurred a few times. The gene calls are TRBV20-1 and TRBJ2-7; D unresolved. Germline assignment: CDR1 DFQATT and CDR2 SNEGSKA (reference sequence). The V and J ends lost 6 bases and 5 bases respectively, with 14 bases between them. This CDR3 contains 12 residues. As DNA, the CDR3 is TGCAGTGCCGCGACGGATGTCCACGAGCAGTACTTC. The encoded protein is CSAATDVHEQYF.

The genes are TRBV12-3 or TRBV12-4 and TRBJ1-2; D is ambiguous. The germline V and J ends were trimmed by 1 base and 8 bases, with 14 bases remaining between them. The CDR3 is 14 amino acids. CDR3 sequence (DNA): TGTGCCAGCAGTTTAGAGTGGGCCGGTGGGGGCTACACCTTC. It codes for CASSLEWAGGGYTF.

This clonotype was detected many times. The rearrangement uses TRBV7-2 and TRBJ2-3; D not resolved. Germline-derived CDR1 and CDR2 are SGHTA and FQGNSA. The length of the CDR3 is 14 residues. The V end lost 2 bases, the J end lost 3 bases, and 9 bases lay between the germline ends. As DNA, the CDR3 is TGTGCCAGCAGCTTACGAATTTTAACAGATACGCAGTATTTT. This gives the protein CASSLRILTDTQYF.

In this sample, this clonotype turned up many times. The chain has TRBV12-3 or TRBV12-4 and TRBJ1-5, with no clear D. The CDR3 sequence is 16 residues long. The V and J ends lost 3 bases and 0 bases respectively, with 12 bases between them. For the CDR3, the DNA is TGTGCCAGCAGTTTGGGCCAGATTTATAGCAATCAGCCCCAGCATTTT. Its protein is CASSLGQIYSNQPQHF.

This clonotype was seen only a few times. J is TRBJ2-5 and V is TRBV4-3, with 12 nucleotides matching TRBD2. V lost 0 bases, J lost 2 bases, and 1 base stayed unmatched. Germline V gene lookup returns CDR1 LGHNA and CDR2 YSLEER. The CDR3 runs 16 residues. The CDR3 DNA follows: TGCGCCAGCAGCCAAGATGGGACTAGCGGGCAAGAGACCCAGTACTTC. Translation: CASSQDGTSGQETQYF.

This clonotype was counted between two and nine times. This chain's CDR3 is CASSQGGERGRGDTQYF. In nucleotides, the CDR3 is TGTGCCAGCAGCCAAGGAGGGGAACGTGGCCGGGGAGATACGCAGTATTTT. V and J are TRBV3-1 and TRBJ2-3; perhaps D is TRBD1 or TRBD2 (5 bases each). The CDR3 extends over 17 amino acids. V was cut by 1 base and J by 5 bases, with 19 bases left in between. Germline V gives CDR1 LGHDT, CDR2 YNNKEL (reference sequence).

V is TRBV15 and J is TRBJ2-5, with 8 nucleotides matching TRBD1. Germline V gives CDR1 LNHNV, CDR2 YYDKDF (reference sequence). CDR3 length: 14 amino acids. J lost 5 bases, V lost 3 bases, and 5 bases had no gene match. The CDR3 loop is CATSSIWTGETQYF. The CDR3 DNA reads TGTGCCACCAGCAGTATTTGGACAGGGGAGACCCAGTACTTC.

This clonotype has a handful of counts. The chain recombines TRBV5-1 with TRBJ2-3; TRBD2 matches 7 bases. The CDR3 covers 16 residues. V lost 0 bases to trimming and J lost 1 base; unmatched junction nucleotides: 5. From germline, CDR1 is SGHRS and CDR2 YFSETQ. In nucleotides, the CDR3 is TGCGCCAGCAGCTTGGATTCGGGGGGTGGCACAGATACGCAGTATTTT. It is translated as CASSLDSGGGTDTQYF.

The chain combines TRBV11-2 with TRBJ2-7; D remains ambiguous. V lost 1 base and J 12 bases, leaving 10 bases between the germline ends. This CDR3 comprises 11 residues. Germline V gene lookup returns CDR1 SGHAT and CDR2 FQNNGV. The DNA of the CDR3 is TGTGCCAGCAGCTTAGGTCCCCGCAGGTACTTC. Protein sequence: CASSLGPRRYF. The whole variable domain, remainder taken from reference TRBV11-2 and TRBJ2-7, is EAGVAQSPRYKIIEKRQSVAFWCNPISGHATLYWYQQILGQGPKLLIQFQNNGVVDDSQLPKDRFSAERLKGVDSTLKIQPAKLEDSAVYLCASSLGPRRYFGPGTRLTVT.

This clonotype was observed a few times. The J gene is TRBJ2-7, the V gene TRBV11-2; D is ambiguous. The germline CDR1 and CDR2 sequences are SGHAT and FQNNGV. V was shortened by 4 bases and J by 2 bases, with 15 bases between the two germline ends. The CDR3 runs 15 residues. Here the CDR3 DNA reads TGTGCCAGCAGCTCGAACAGAATCGATGCCTACGAGCAGTACTTC. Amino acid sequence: CASSSNRIDAYEQYF.

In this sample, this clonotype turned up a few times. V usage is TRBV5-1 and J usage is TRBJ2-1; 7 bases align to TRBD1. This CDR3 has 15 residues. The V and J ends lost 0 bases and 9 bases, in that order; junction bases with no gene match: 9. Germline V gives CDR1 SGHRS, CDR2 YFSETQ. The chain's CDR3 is CASSLETGNVGEQFF. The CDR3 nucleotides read TGCGCCAGCAGCTTGGAGACAGGGAATGTCGGTGAGCAGTTCTTC.

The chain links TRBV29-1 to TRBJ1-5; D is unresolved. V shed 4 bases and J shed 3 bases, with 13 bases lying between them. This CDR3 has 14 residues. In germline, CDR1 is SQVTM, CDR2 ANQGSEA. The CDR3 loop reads CSVAEGNLNQPQHF. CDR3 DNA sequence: TGCAGCGTTGCAGAAGGGAATCTCAATCAGCCCCAGCATTTT.

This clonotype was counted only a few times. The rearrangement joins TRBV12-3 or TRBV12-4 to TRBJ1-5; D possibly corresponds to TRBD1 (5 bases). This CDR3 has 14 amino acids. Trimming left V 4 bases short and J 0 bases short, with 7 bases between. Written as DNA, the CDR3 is TGTGCCAGCAGTTCGACAGATAGCAATCAGCCCCAGCATTTT. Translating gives CASSSTDSNQPQHF.

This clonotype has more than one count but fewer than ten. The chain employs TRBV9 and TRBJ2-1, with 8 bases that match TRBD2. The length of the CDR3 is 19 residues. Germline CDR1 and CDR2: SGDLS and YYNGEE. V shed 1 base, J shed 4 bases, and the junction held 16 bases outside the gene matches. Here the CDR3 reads CASSVNPSSASGFYNEQFF. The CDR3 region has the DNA TGTGCCAGCAGCGTAAACCCCTCGTCGGCTAGCGGGTTTTACAATGAGCAGTTCTTC. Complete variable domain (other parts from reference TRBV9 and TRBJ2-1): DSGVTQTPKHLITATGQRVTLRCSPRSGDLSVYWYQQSLDQGLQFLIQYYNGEERAKGNILERFSAQQFPDLHSELNLSSLELGDSALYFCASSVNPSSASGFYNEQFFGPGTRLTVL.

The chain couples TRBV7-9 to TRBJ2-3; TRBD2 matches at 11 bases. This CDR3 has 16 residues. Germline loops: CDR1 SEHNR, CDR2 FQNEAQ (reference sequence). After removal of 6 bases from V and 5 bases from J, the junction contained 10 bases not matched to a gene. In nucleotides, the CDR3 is TGTGCCAGCAGGGAGCCTCTAGCGGGGGGCAGAGATACGCAGTATTTT. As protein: CASREPLAGGRDTQYF. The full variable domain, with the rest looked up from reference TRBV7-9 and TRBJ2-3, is DTGVSQNPRHKITKRGQNVTFRCDPISEHNRLYWYRQTLGQGPEFLTYFQNEAQLEKSRLLSDRFSAERPKGSFSTLEIQRTEQGDSAMYLCASREPLAGGRDTQYFGPGTRLTVL.

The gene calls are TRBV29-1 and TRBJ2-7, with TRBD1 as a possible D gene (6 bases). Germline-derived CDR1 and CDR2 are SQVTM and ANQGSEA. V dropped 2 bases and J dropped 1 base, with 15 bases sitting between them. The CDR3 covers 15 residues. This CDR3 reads CSVESMTGPSYEQYF. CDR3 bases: TGCAGCGTTGAAAGCATGACAGGTCCTTCCTACGAGCAGTACTTC.

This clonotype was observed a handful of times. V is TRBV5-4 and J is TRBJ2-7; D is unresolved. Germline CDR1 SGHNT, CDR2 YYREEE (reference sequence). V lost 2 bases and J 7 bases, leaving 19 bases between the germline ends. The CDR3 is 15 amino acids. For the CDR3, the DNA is TGTGCCAGCAGCTTTGAACCTACTGGGGTCCGGGAGCAGTACTTC. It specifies CASSFEPTGVREQYF.

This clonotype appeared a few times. DNA for the CDR3: TGCGCCAGCAGCCCGGGGGGGGGACAGGGAAGAACTGAAGCTTTCTTT. Its protein product is CASSPGGGQGRTEAFF. The chain combines TRBV5-1 with TRBJ1-1, with 9 bases lining up with TRBD1. The CDR3 is 16 amino acids. V dropped 4 bases and J dropped 5; count of bases not matched to a gene: 12. The germline V gene encodes CDR1 SGHRS and CDR2 YFSETQ.

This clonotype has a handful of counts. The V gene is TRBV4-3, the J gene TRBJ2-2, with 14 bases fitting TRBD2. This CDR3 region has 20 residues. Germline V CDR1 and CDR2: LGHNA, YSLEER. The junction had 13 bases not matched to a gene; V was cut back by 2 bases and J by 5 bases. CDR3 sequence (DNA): TGCGCCAGCAGCCAAACCGGGACTAGCGGGAGAATTTTTGGAACCGGGGAGCTGTTTTTT. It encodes CASSQTGTSGRIFGTGELFF.

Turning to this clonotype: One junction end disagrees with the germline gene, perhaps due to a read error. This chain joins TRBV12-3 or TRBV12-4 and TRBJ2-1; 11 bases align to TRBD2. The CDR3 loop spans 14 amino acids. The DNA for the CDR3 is TGTGGCAGCAGTTTAGCGGGGGGGGCGCATGAGCAGTTCTTC. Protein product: CGSSLAGGAHEQFF.